This T cell receptor beta chain was identified in a study of shared clonotypes between healthy human individuals. TCRdb's copy holds only in-frame clones and misses some; the assay was immunoSEQ multiplex PCR. The table records 1.4 million or so clones, 97% to 99% of them present only once. This clonotype was sampled from a man in his thirties or forties in good health. Sequencing was performed on naive CD4+ T cells sorted from blood. Subset defined: CD45RA+ positively selected.

The CDR3 DNA reads TGTGCCAGCTCACTAAGCATCTCTGGGGCCAACGTCCTGACTTTC. This encodes CASSLSISGANVLTF. The J gene is TRBJ2-6, the V gene TRBV18, with unresolved D. Looked up from germline, CDR1 is KGHSH and CDR2 is LQKENI. Trimming pared 4 bases from V and 0 bases from J, leaving 7 bases between. The CDR3 has 15 amino acids.